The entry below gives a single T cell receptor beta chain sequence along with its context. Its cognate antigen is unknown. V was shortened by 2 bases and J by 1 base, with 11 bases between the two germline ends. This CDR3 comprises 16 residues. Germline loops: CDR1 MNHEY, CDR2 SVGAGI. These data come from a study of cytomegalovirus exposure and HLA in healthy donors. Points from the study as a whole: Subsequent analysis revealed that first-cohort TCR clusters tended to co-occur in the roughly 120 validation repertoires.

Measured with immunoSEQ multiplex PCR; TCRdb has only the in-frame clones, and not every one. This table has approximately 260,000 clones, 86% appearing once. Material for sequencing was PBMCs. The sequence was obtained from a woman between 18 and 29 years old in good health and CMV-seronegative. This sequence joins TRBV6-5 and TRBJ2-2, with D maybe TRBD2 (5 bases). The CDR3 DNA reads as TGTGCCAGCAGTTACGCGACCGGGGAGAACACCGGGGAGCTGTTTTTT. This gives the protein CASSYATGENTGELFF.